This TCR beta chain was captured by sequencing in a study of cytomegalovirus exposure and HLA in healthy donors (dated by TCRdb to 2016 to 2017). Some background on the complete study: An earlier analysis of several hundred of the donors reported around 280 Gb of sequence data and around 120 million unique TCR beta sequences obtained from roughly 180 million T cells. Rather than using new phenotypic data, the later analysis identified candidate immune exposures from TCR beta sequences and from how often those sequences occurred across donors. On average, around 230,000 unique TCR beta nucleotide sequences were sequenced per donor among some 420 genotyped donors of the cohort, with roughly 18% of those sequences being non-productive. High-throughput TCR immunosequencing, statistical association of individual TCRs with disease status, and machine learning were combined to predict cytomegalovirus infection status. Genome-wide SNP genotypes for about 65% of the 666 donors were used in a later genetic analysis, which treated that subset as a discovery cohort. The study profiled the T cell repertoires of more than 500 subjects by immunosequencing and related them to cytomegalovirus serostatus. Every repertoire in the discovery cohort had been generated on one and the same sequencing platform. Roughly five DR-DQ haplotypes were treated as single units for association and clustering because of strong linkage in the cohort. Donor age, sex, ethnicity and CMV serostatus were compiled together with the repertoire data. About 320 gigabases of sequencing data and approximately 84 million unique TCR sequences were included in an early release covering several hundred HLA-typed donors. The aim of the study was to test whether cataloging public T cell receptors could identify signatures of past pathogen exposure. Along with the roughly 670-subject first cohort, a separate validation cohort of over a hundred different subjects was used. A later analysis re-analyzed previously published TCR beta repertoires from 666 donors and added high-resolution HLA genotyping to study TCR occurrence patterns. An earlier analysis of several hundred of the donors applied high-throughput TCR beta sequencing to assess whether each TCR beta V gene segment acted as functional or pseudogenic. Typing coverage differed by locus: A, B, C, DRB1 and DQB1 were typed in about 629-640 donors, DQA1 in approximately 520, DPA1 in roughly 590, and DPB1 in about 450. Among the roughly 400 genotyped donors, approximately 81% belonged to the genetic ancestry cluster associated with self-reported Caucasian donors. HLA typing covered class I and class II loci at four-digit resolution.

Germline trimming amounts to 4 bases on V and 5 bases on J, with 12 as the count of junction bases outside the gene matches. Counted from cysteine to phenylalanine, this CDR3 has 16 amino acids. Kept here is only the CDR3 DNA, which spans 48 bases and is read in frame from base 1. The germline V gene sets CDR1 to SQVTM and CDR2 to ANQGSEA. Points on this clone: What this receptor recognizes is not known. Base qualities were left out, and no much larger clone turns up one base away.

In total, roughly 670 healthy bone marrow donors made up the cohort. Cohort members were all nominally healthy when sampled, although unrecorded immune exposures were likely present. The donor was CMV seronegative and belonged to the group of 352 seronegative cohort members. A peripheral blood sample was provided by each donor, and peripheral blood mononuclear cells were used for TCR beta sequencing. The Qiagen DNeasy Blood Extraction Kit was used to extract genomic DNA from the blood cell samples. Library preparation used the immunoSEQ multiplex PCR assay. For the multiplex PCR, a mixture combining 60 forward primers for TCR Vbeta segments and 13 reverse primers for TCR Jbeta segments was used. The CDR3 region of rearranged TCR beta genes was amplified from genomic DNA by a multiplex PCR assay. The Illumina HiSeq System was used to sequence the amplified TCR beta libraries as 87-base-pair reads. As for how the authors treated the data: A later analysis tallied tens of millions of unique TCR beta chains across the 700 or so repertoires, and about 10 million of those chains were shared by two or more donors. Raw reads were error-corrected and collapsed into unique sequences with a nearest-neighbor algorithm that merged closely related sequences to remove PCR and sequencing errors. V, D and J gene segments were assigned by aligning CDR3 sequences to IMGT reference sequences. Each retained sequence needed at least a six-nucleotide match to both a V gene segment and a J gene segment. Rearrangements were called productive when the CDR3 lacked stop codons and stayed in frame with V and J; all others were non-productive. Following IMGT convention, CDR3 was defined as the stretch from the second conserved V-encoded cysteine to the conserved J-encoded phenylalanine. The earlier analysis of a few hundred of the donors excluded sequences that lacked an unambiguous match to a single V gene segment. An earlier analysis of 450 to 650 of the donors called V segments functional above 56.7% productive rearrangements and segregating when the between-donor standard deviation exceeded 5%. A statistical classification framework was built to diagnose cytomegalovirus status from the catalog of TCR beta chain sequences. A later analysis assigned V and J genes by comparing TCR nucleotide sequences with IMGT/GENE-DB human TR gene sequences. The TCRdist pipeline was used in a later analysis to assign CDR3 sequences and most-parsimonious VDJ recombination scenarios. In a later analysis, each TCR beta chain was defined by its CDR3 amino acid sequence together with its V-gene family, and reads without a unique V-gene family were excluded. As a way to deal with suspected cross-contamination and a sequencing artifact, a later analysis dropped approximately 590 nucleotide sequences that were highly shared and had low generation probability. A later analysis calculated a clonal expansion index for each public chain from normalized within-repertoire ranks of inferred template counts. In a later analysis, generation probabilities were computed using a VDJ recombination model fitted to out-of-frame rearrangements, and the results were checked against IGoR. Hypergeometric tests were used in a later analysis to score TCR-TCR, TCR-HLA and TCR-CMV co-occurrence, with a repertoire-size bias correction applied to the TCR pairs. To estimate false discovery rates, a later analysis permuted the HLA or CMV assignments 20 times. In a later analysis, co-occurring TCRs were grouped with DBSCAN, and TCRdist sequence similarity was added when clustering was performed within HLA-allele-positive subsets. For co-occurrence clustering, repertoires with fewer than 30,000 or more than 120,000 public chains were excluded, along with five repertoires with anomalous nucleotide sharing. Sourced from immuneACCESS, this table was stored by TCRdb with only in-frame sequences that have V and J called. A share of the clones is absent; for the studies checked, an unresolved V gene accounts for under half, and the remainder has no known explanation. Clone size and the V and J calls come from that table; the DNA yielded D and trimming. This sample has about 89,000 clones in its table, and about 74% of those were observed once. About 4% of the sample belongs to the ten largest clones.

The paper as a whole reports these results and caveats: According to a later analysis, parvovirus B19, influenza, CMV and Epstein-Barr virus appeared linked to several top co-occurrence clusters. CMV serostatus was the only immune exposure information available for the cohort. At a false discovery rate of 0.05, a later analysis linked 16,000 or so TCR beta sequences to specific HLA alleles. In an earlier analysis of about 540 of the donors, most TCR beta V segments were observed in productive rearrangements about 87% or about 30% of the time, broadly matching IMGT annotations. According to a later genetic analysis, donors in an Asian-associated ancestry cluster had fewer N-insertions in productive TCRs than the roughly 670-donor mean. Because some donors lacked HLA typing at each locus, the association tests relied only on the typed subset. In a later analysis, HLA-associated TCR beta chains showed more clonal expansion and lower generation probabilities than non-associated chains that were equally common. A further reported finding was that TCR beta sequences accurately predicted the HLA-A and HLA-B alleles for most subjects in the first cohort. The earlier analysis of nearly 600 of the donors excluded 15 to 20 rarely observed V segments, including chromosome 9 orphons, because counts were too low. According to the authors, the approach could potentially be generalized to other disease states and immunological phenotypes. The sequencing pipeline was judged likely to have produced a cluster of highly shared sequence variants as a technical artifact. Most CMV-associated TCR beta chains appeared to be HLA-restricted in a later analysis, and the HLA associations seemed to be driven largely by CMV exposure. When HLA alleles, especially DR and DQ, strongly co-occurred, attributing TCR associations to individual alleles was difficult. In a later genetic analysis, a missense DCLRE1C variant was associated with V-gene and J-gene trimming of TCR beta chains, and the association was replicated in an independent cohort. Presence/absence analyses assumed roughly uniform sequencing depth across donors, an assumption that may not hold. Because the 87-base-pair reads could not distinguish some IMGT-functional V segments, including TRBV6-2 and TRBV6-3, those segments were excluded. Most TCR sequences were seen in very few donors, while some public TCRs were found in many individuals. A few of the identified cytomegalovirus-associated TCR beta chains were confirmed in vitro to be specific for cytomegalovirus antigens. Linkage disequilibrium might explain the correlated functional status among segregating V segments, but an unknown experimental factor could not be excluded. In a later analysis, TCR association rates were found to vary across HLA loci, with the most associated TCRs seen for DRB1 alleles and the fewest for HLA-C alleles. In this cohort, only TCR beta chains were sequenced, and detectable features were limited by the absence of alpha or paired-chain data. Cytomegalovirus status was reported to be diagnosed by the classifier with high specificity and sensitivity in both the original and validation cohorts. A total of 150 to 200 TCR beta chains were listed by the study as associated with cytomegalovirus.

The sequence was collected from a man aged 30 to 45 in good health and CMV-seronegative. Sequencing was performed on PBMCs. This sequence uses TRBV29-1 and TRBJ2-5, with 11 bases in between that match TRBD2. The DNA sequence follows: TGCAGCGTTGTCCCACTACTAGCGGGAGATTGGGAGACCCAGTACTTC. Its coded protein is CSVVPLLAGDWETQYF.